This TCR beta chain comes out of a study of cytomegalovirus exposure and HLA in healthy donors. Study-level points and caveats: An analysis was carried out at a later point. It showed that HLA-associated TCR beta chains were more clonally expanded than equally common non-associated chains. The study designated 150 or so TCR beta chains cytomegalovirus-associated. Earlier analysis yielded a pattern in which most TCR beta V segments were productive about 87% or about 30% of the time.

The V and J ends lost 0 bases and 5 bases respectively, with 17 bases between them. The CDR3 length is 16 residues. The germline gives CDR1 SGHKS, CDR2 YYEKEE (reference sequence). For this clone: No antigen is known for it.

With 60 Vbeta and 13 Jbeta primers, the PCR was carried out. TCRdb's copy holds only in-frame clones and misses some; the assay was immunoSEQ multiplex PCR. The sample lists under 150,000 clones; 55% to 85% were seen once. This chain links TRBV5-5 with TRBJ1-1, with D possibly TRBD1 on 5 matching bases. Specimen: PBMCs. The receptor was derived from a middle-aged man in good health and CMV-seronegative. CDR3 sequence (DNA): TGTGCCAGCAGCTTGGGGGGCGGTCACGGGAGGACTGAAGCTTTCTTT. Residues: CASSLGGGHGRTEAFF.